This TCR beta chain came from a study of post-analysis software for immune sequencing data. Study at large: Secondary progressive, relapsing-remitting and progressive-relapsing multiple sclerosis were among the included disease courses.

As concerns this clonotype: Its antigen is undetermined.

V was pared by 8 bases and J by 2 bases, with 7 bases between. Germline values: CDR1 MNHEY, CDR2 SVGEGT. This CDR3 spans 12 amino acids. Broader study findings: When patients were compared with controls, 5 or 6 TRBV segments were more frequent, TRBV5-6, TRBV5-1 and TRBV20-1 among them.

Libraries were made from TCR beta cDNA, and they carried unique molecular identifiers. Each CDR3 protein gets one entry after TCRdb re-called the PCR reads with MiXCR. The table has approximately 660,000 distinct CDR3 sequences, 59% seen once; the top ten hold 11%. Input material: blood. The chain has TRBV6-2 or TRBV6-3 and TRBJ1-5; D is unclear. The TCR sequence derives from a girl aged 2 to 10 with multiple sclerosis. The CDR3 bases are TGTGCCAGCCAGAGGGGCAATCAGCCCCAGCATTTT. Translation gives CASQRGNQPQHF.